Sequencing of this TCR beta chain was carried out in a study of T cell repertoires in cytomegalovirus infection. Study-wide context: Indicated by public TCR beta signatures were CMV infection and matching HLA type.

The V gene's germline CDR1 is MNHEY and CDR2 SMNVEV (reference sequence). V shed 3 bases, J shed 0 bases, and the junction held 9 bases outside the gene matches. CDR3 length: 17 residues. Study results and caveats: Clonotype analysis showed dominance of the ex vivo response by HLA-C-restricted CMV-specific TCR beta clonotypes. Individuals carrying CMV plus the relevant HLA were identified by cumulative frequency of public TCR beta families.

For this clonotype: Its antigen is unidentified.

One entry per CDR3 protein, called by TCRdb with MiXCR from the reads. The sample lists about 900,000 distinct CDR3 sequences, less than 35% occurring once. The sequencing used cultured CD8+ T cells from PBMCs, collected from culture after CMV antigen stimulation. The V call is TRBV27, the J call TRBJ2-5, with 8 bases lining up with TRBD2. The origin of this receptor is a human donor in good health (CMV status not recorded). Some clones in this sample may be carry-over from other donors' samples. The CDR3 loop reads CASSFFYTSGNQETQYF. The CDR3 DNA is TGTGCCAGCAGTTTTTTTTATACTAGCGGCAACCAAGAGACCCAGTACTTC.